The 27 T cell receptor beta chains listed next were all sequenced from one sample in a study of CD8+CD57+ T cells in acquired aplastic anemia. CD8+CD57+ cell expansion, shown by flow cytometry, had occurred in the patients selected for sequencing. Profiling of TCR beta VDJ combinations and CDR3 sequences used genomic DNA as template. Using its own MiXCR run on the reads, TCRdb lists one record per CDR3 protein. In the table there are under 200,000 distinct CDR3 sequences, about 48% of which are singletons. The sequencing sample was made of sorted CD4+, CD8+, or CD8+CD57+ T cells (not recorded which) from PBMCs. These receptors were collected from a human donor with aplastic anemia.

Details on this clonotype: The junction departs from the called germline gene at one end, perhaps through a read error. The V gene is TRBV10-3, the J gene TRBJ1-4; TRBD1 is a possible D gene (5 bases). Germline CDR1 ENHRY, CDR2 SYGVKD. This CDR3 comprises 12 residues. The CDR3 DNA reads as TGTGCCATCAGCAGCAGGGATGAAATACTGTTTTTT. Amino acids: CAISSRDEILFF.

This clonotype was recorded a few times. J is TRBJ2-1 and V is TRBV10-3, with 10 bases lining up with TRBD2. CDR1 and CDR2 from the germline V gene are ENHRY and SYGVKD. V lost 5 bases to trimming and J lost 4 bases; unmatched junction nucleotides: 5. This CDR3 comprises 15 residues. The DNA for the CDR3 is TGTGCCATCAGTTCTAGCGGGGGCCAATACAATGAGCAGTTCTTC. Protein product: CAISSSGGQYNEQFF.

This clonotype was detected only once. This rearrangement joins TRBV7-8 to TRBJ2-1; D possibly corresponds to TRBD1 (5 bases). The CDR3 is 14 residues long. V was pared by 1 base and J by 8 bases, with 12 bases between. Germline CDR1 reads SGHVS; CDR2 reads FQNEAQ. CDR3 coding DNA: TGTGCCAGCAGCTTAGGGTCACAGGTCTATGAGCAGTTCTTC. Its translation: CASSLGSQVYEQFF.

This clonotype turned up a few times. This sequence joins TRBV10-1 and TRBJ2-2, with 8 bases lining up with TRBD1. This CDR3 comprises 17 residues. J gave up 5 bases and V 6 bases, and 14 bases lay outside the gene matches. Germline CDR1 reads WNHNN; CDR2 reads SYGVQD (reference sequence). The CDR3 is CASSWVRGRDGTGELFF. The CDR3 DNA follows: TGCGCCAGCAGCTGGGTCAGGGGGCGGGATGGAACCGGGGAGCTGTTTTTT.

In its sample, this clonotype was seen once. This may come from a read error, since a much larger clone is one base off. This chain links TRBV4-2 with TRBJ2-5, with D maybe TRBD1 (6 bases). The CDR3 contains 16 residues. Germline assignment: CDR1 LGHNA and CDR2 YNFKEQ. The V end lost 3 bases, the J end lost 5 bases, and 19 bases lay between the germline ends. In DNA, the CDR3 is TGTGCCAGCAGCCAGGCCCCTTCCGGGACATTGGAGACCCAGTACTTC. Protein: CASSQAPSGTLETQYF.

This sequence joins TRBV20-1 and TRBJ1-4; D remains ambiguous. This CDR3 contains 13 residues. Looked up from germline, CDR1 is DFQATT and CDR2 is SNEGSKA (reference sequence). Trimming stripped 5 bases from V and 8 bases from J, with 15 bases between. For the CDR3, the DNA is TGCAGTGCTCAGCAGGAGGCGGAGGAAAAACTGTTTTTT. This sequence encodes CSAQQEAEEKLFF.

This clonotype has at least ten counts. This sequence joins TRBV25-1 and TRBJ1-2, with D tentatively TRBD1 (5 bases). CDR3 size: 12 residues. Per germline, CDR1 MGHDK and CDR2 SYGVNS. V was trimmed by 7 bases and J by 4 bases, leaving 10 bases between them. CDR3 DNA: TGTGCCAGCATGAGGGACCCCTATGGCTACACCTTC. This translates into CASMRDPYGYTF.

J is TRBJ2-7 and V is TRBV24-1, with 7 bases matching TRBD1. This CDR3 has 16 residues. Trimming removed 4 bases from V and 4 bases from J; junction bases left unmatched: 12. Germline V lookup: CDR1 KGHDR, CDR2 SFDVKD. The CDR3 bases are TGTGCCACCAGTGACAGGACAGGTGGCCGTTTTTACGAGCAGTACTTC. Its protein product is CATSDRTGGRFYEQYF.

Remarks on this clonotype: This is likely a read error, given that the CDR3 carries no conserved phenylalanine or tryptophan at its end. The DNA is omitted, as the CDR3 cannot be located on it reliably, and the CDR3 follows TCRdb's listing. The genes are TRBV24-1 and TRBJ2-3; the table gives TRBD2 as D, unverified against the DNA. Germline V lookup: CDR1 KGHDR, CDR2 SFDVKD. A total of 13 residues make up the CDR3, ends included. This CDR3 reads CATRLDSTDTRYL.

V is TRBV29-1 and J is TRBJ2-7, with D perhaps matching TRBD1 (5 bases). Trimming shortened V by 5 bases and J by 6 bases, and 17 bases separated the two germline ends. Germline V lookup: CDR1 SQVTM, CDR2 ANQGSEA. The CDR3 covers 13 residues. For the CDR3, the DNA is TGCAGCGTTTTAGGCACAGGCCAAGCCGAGCAGTACTTC. It codes for CSVLGTGQAEQYF.

This clonotype was seen ten or more times. The chain has TRBV5-1 and TRBJ1-2; tentative D call: TRBD1 (5 bases). CDR1 SGHRS and CDR2 YFSETQ come from the germline V gene. Trimming took off 0 bases at V and 14 bases at J, with 14 bases between the two ends. The CDR3 extends over 12 amino acids. Written as DNA, the CDR3 is TGCGCCAGCAGCTTGGGAGAGACAGACGGAACCTTC. Amino acid sequence: CASSLGETDGTF.

This clonotype has at least ten counts. The genes are TRBV25-1 and TRBJ1-2; D gene unclear. This CDR3 spans 14 amino acids. The V end lost 3 bases, the J end lost 5 bases, and 13 bases lay between the germline ends. CDR1 is MGHDK, CDR2 SYGVNS, per germline. The CDR3 is CASSDGNLPYGYTF. Here the CDR3 DNA reads TGTGCCAGCAGTGACGGCAACCTACCTTATGGCTACACCTTC.

This clonotype has ten or more counts. This chain uses TRBV6-5 with TRBJ1-6, with 10 bases identical to TRBD1. CDR3 size: 15 residues. The germline V gene encodes CDR1 MNHEY and CDR2 SVGAGI. V shed 2 bases and J 7 bases; nucleotides not matched to a gene: 2. The DNA for the CDR3 is TGTGCCAGCAGTTACGAGGGACAGGGGAATTCACCCCTCCACTTT. It is translated as CASSYEGQGNSPLHF.

This clonotype occurred many times. This chain connects TRBV5-6 to TRBJ1-6; D gene ambiguous. Germline loops: CDR1 SGHDT, CDR2 YYEEEE. The V gene lost 2 bases and the J gene lost 2 bases, with 2 bases spanning the gap. The CDR3 is 13 residues long. CDR3 region: CASSFPYNSPLHF. In DNA, the CDR3 is TGTGCCAGCAGCTTCCCCTATAATTCACCCCTCCACTTT.

The rearrangement uses TRBV7-7 and TRBJ1-5; possible D gene TRBD1, 5 bases. The CDR3 length is 16 residues. The germline V gene encodes CDR1 SSHAT and CDR2 FNYEAQ (reference sequence). The ends were cut back, 6 bases at V and 12 bases at J, with 27 bases in the middle. CDR3: CASSQKGVETRGDQHF. CDR3 bases: TGTGCCAGCAGTCAAAAAGGGGTGGAGACGCGTGGGGACCAGCATTTT. The whole variable domain, remainder taken from reference TRBV7-7 and TRBJ1-5, is GAGVSQSPRYKVTKRGQDVTLRCDPISSHATLYWYQQALGQGPEFLTYFNYEAQPDKSGLPSDRFSAERPEGSISTLTIQRTEQRDSAMYRCASSQKGVETRGDQHFGDGTRLSIL.

This clonotype was counted many times. The J gene is TRBJ2-1, the V gene TRBV10-3, with 9 bases matching TRBD2. This CDR3 spans 17 amino acids. From germline, CDR1 is ENHRY and CDR2 SYGVKD. V gave up 6 bases and J gave up 7 bases; unmatched junction bases: 16. CDR3 in amino acids: CAISTKGREGLGNEQFF. CDR3 coding DNA: TGTGCCATCAGCACAAAAGGGCGGGAGGGCCTGGGGAATGAGCAGTTCTTC.

Notes on this clonotype: A much more abundant neighbour one base away suggests this may be a read error. This chain joins TRBV6-1 and TRBJ1-1; 7 nucleotides line up with TRBD1. The germline V gene has CDR1 MNHNS and CDR2 SASEGT. The CDR3 length is 13 residues. CDR3 coding DNA: TGTGCCAGCACCAACCACAGGGGCACTGAAACTTTCTTT. Amino acid sequence: CASTNHRGTETFF.

This clonotype has ten or more counts. This chain uses TRBV11-3 with TRBJ2-5, with 10 positions matching TRBD2. CDR1 SGHNT and CDR2 YENEEA come from the germline V gene. Losses at the gene ends were 3 bases for V and 5 bases for J; bases not matched to a gene: 6. This CDR3 contains 15 residues. The CDR3 nucleotides are TGTGCCAGCAGCTTTTCTAGCGGGAGTCAGGAGACCCAGTACTTC. Translating gives CASSFSSGSQETQYF. The full variable domain, its missing parts supplied by reference TRBV11-3 and TRBJ2-5, is EAGVVQSPRYKIIEKKQPVAFWCNPISGHNTLYWYLQNLGQGPELLIRYENEEAVDDSQLPKDRFSAERLKGVDSTLKIQPAELGDSAVYLCASSFSSGSQETQYFGPGTRLLVL.

The chain combines TRBV9 with TRBJ2-3; D may be TRBD2 (5 bases). CDR1 SGDLS and CDR2 YYNGEE come from the germline V gene. With 3 bases removed from V and 5 bases from J, the gap between germline ends came to 7 bases. The CDR3 covers 12 residues. CDR3 loop: CASSDRGDTQYF. For the CDR3, the DNA is TGTGCCAGCAGCGACCGGGGAGATACGCAGTATTTT.

The chain uses TRBV7-2 and TRBJ2-3, with D unclear. Between the trimmed V and J ends, which lost 1 base and 1 base, there was a span of 6 bases. The CDR3 sequence is 14 residues long. Germline CDR1 reads SGHTA; CDR2 reads FQGNSA. The CDR3 region is CASSLVEGTDTQYF. Here the CDR3 DNA reads TGTGCCAGCAGCTTAGTAGAAGGCACAGATACGCAGTATTTT.

The chain combines TRBV24-1 with TRBJ2-1; D possibly corresponds to TRBD2 (5 bases). Germline V CDR1 and CDR2: KGHDR, SFDVKD. The CDR3 extends over 15 amino acids. V gave up 4 bases and J gave up 8 bases, with 17 bases separating them. The CDR3 nucleotides are TGTGCCACCAGTGACCGACTGGAGGCTATCGATGAGCAGTTCTTC. Translated: CATSDRLEAIDEQFF.

The genes are TRBV19 and TRBJ2-1, with 8 positions matching TRBD2. Trimming took 5 bases from V and 4 from J; bases not matched to a gene: 13. Per germline, CDR1 LNHDA and CDR2 SQIVND (reference sequence). The CDR3 totals 17 residues. DNA of the CDR3: TGTGCCAGTAGTTCAGCGGGGGACCCCAAACTATACAATGAGCAGTTCTTC. It codes for CASSSAGDPKLYNEQFF.

This clonotype was seen repeatedly, ten times or more. The chain combines TRBV4-3 with TRBJ2-1; D call uncertain. CDR1 is LGHNA, CDR2 YSLEER, per germline. V lost 5 bases, J lost 6 bases, and 14 bases lay in between. This CDR3 contains 14 residues. The DNA for the CDR3 is TGCGCCAGCAGCGCCGCAATGTGGGTCAATGAGCAGTTCTTC. This translates into CASSAAMWVNEQFF.

This chain uses TRBV20-1 with TRBJ1-1; 7 nucleotides agree with TRBD1. The CDR3 consists of 14 residues. Losses at the gene ends were 3 bases for V and 1 base for J; bases not matched to a gene: 5. Germline values: CDR1 DFQATT, CDR2 SNEGSKA (reference sequence). This chain's CDR3 is CSASDRVGNTEAFF. The CDR3 nucleotides are TGCAGTGCTAGCGACAGGGTGGGGAACACTGAAGCTTTCTTT.

There are many counts of this clonotype. V is TRBV14 and J is TRBJ1-1; D call uncertain. V lost 3 bases and J lost 8, with 10 bases in between. This CDR3 region has 12 residues. Germline CDR1 SGHDN, CDR2 FVKESK. The CDR3 DNA sequence: TGTGCCAGCAGCCAGACCGTCGGAGAAGCTTTCTTT. It yields the protein CASSQTVGEAFF.

The V and J genes are TRBV10-3 and TRBJ2-7; no reliable D call. Germline V gene data show CDR1 as ENHRY and CDR2 as SYGVKD. The CDR3 covers 13 residues. Trimming stripped 0 bases from V and 10 bases from J, with 13 bases between. CDR3 sequence: CAISESLNHPQYF. CDR3 bases: TGTGCCATCAGTGAGTCTTTAAATCACCCCCAGTACTTC.

The chain employs TRBV10-3 and TRBJ2-7; D uncertain. The germline V gene has CDR1 ENHRY and CDR2 SYGVKD. This CDR3 is 14 amino acids long. V was clipped by 6 bases and J by 2 bases, with 14 bases between them. The CDR3 protein is CAISEAVIPYEQYF. The DNA of the CDR3 is TGTGCCATCAGCGAGGCGGTGATCCCCTACGAGCAGTACTTC.